These T cell receptor beta chains were read from a single sample in a study of blood T cell repertoires in COVID-19. Produced via immunoSEQ multiplex PCR; TCRdb's table is partial and in-frame only. This sample yields some 250,000 clones, of which about 80% are seen a single time; approximately 4.8% belongs to the top ten. Sequenced input: peripheral blood. Every receptor here comes from a man between 45 and 60 years old with active or convalescent COVID-19. CDR3s leave out the opening cysteine and the closing phenylalanine or tryptophan. Not all rows give a size; the values are once, few, many and, for expanded clones, a class.

cdr3_aa,v_call,j_call,clone_size
SAGTVDGYT,TRBV20-1,TRBJ1-2,.
AWSSTRKGSYNSPLH,TRBV30,TRBJ1-6,.
ASSSPTSGADTQY,TRBV9,TRBJ2-3,once
ASSPSGVANEKLF,TRBV18,TRBJ1-4,.
ASSQDSNQETQY,TRBV4-2,TRBJ2-5,.
ASSPTGGQETQY,TRBV4-1,TRBJ2-5,.
ASSYATGTIEETQY,TRBV6-2/TRBV6-3,TRBJ2-5,.
ASSLEQYNEQF,TRBV7-2,TRBJ2-1,once
ASSRSQGVNTIY,TRBV18,TRBJ1-3,once
ATSDFGYEQY,TRBV24-1,TRBJ2-7,.
ASSPTGQGGAGELF,TRBV5-6,TRBJ2-2,.
ASSQDGGTPRGDTQY,TRBV4-1,TRBJ2-3,.
ASSMLPTGDSPLH,TRBV19,TRBJ1-6,.
ASSARPSSSYNSPLH,TRBV6-1,TRBJ1-6,.
ASSISMDSNYGYT,TRBV19,TRBJ1-2,few
ASSLVVGGAGITDTQY,TRBV5-6,TRBJ2-3,.
ANIALGTGELF,TRBV7-8,TRBJ2-2,.
ASSEVGLAGATDTQY,TRBV2,TRBJ2-3,.
ASRTTGGGQETQY,TRBV7-9,TRBJ2-5,.
AWRAGGLSYNEQF,TRBV30,TRBJ2-1,.
ASRADRGNTEAF,TRBV6-5,TRBJ1-1,.
AGLRRLAGDNTGELF,TRBV7-8,TRBJ2-2,few
ASSLGGGMNTEAF,TRBV7-2,TRBJ1-1,.
ASTRAQGADEQF,TRBV28,TRBJ2-1,.
ASSQKGASGGPIDTQY,TRBV4-2,TRBJ2-3,.
ASSWGPDTQY,TRBV11-1,TRBJ2-3,few
ASSSDAGNSPLH,TRBV5-1,TRBJ1-6,.
ASKGMGTEAF,TRBV6-5,TRBJ1-1,.
ASSAGAGGPTDTQY,TRBV7-6,TRBJ2-3,.
ASSLVQGEGTEAF,TRBV7-9,TRBJ1-1,.
ALASQGNTIY,TRBV30,TRBJ1-3,.
AISSQGATNEKLF,TRBV10-3,TRBJ1-4,.
ASSWGGLVNEQF,TRBV7-6,TRBJ2-1,.
ACHRTDVNEKLF,TRBV30,TRBJ1-4,.